The source of this T cell receptor (beta chain) is a study of shared clonotypes between healthy human individuals (dated by TCRdb to 2020 to 2022). Regarding the research as a whole: A couple of women and a few men aged 18 to 49 years were included in the cohort. For each donor, three plates each were used for CD4 naive and CD4 memory, two plates were used for CD8 naive, and one plate was used for CD8 memory. To estimate repertoire size and how much clonotypes are shared between individuals, the study performed deep sequencing of blood TCR repertoires from about 5 healthy adults. Libraries were prepared and TCR repertoires were sequenced by different laboratories using diverse techniques, in order to increase sequencing depth and limit assay-specific biases. Each donor's leukapheresis produced roughly between roughly 0.94 and 9.5 billion PBMCs.

Healthy HIV-negative adults with no recently reported acute infections or vaccinations were included as donors. Every donor was a Caucasian adult living in Nashville, Tennessee, USA. CD4+ T cells were enriched by magnetic negative selection; naive cells were then positively selected on CD45RA, and the negative fraction formed the memory subset. Blood was obtained by leukapheresis, after which PBMCs were separated by Ficoll-Histopaque density gradient centrifugation and cryopreserved in liquid nitrogen vapor phase. Analytical flow cytometry was used to check the purity and quantity of each magnetically sorted T cell population. Each sorted fraction had its genomic DNA isolated and then quantified by UV absorbance on a Nanodrop 2000c. CDR1 and CDR2 (ENHRY, SYGVKD) derive from the germline V gene. V was cut back by 4 bases and J by 3 bases, leaving a gap of 13 bases between them. The CDR3 spans 15 residues, from the cysteine through the phenylalanine. Only the CDR3 DNA is retained, 45 bases long and in frame from the first base.

Overall results and qualifications from the work: Sharing across several donors was observed for around 5% of naive CD4, less than 4% of naive CD8, over 2% of memory CD4, and roughly 0.4% of memory CD8 clonotypes. Sampling was limited to blood, and TCR repertoires in tissue likely differ from TCR repertoires in blood. Compared with non-shared clonotypes, the clonotypes found in all four sorted-subset donors had higher generation probabilities. Naive subsets generally had larger estimated clonotype richness than memory subsets. Incomplete sequencing was indicated by rarefaction of sorted-subset datasets, despite the large sequencing depth. The genetic and exposure-history diversity represented was limited by the small number of donors. Pairwise subsampling led to the expectation that sequencing depth would affect the degree of clonotype sharing among donors.

Using the deep immunoSEQ assay, multiplex PCR amplified TCR CDR3 regions from genomic DNA. Genomic DNA extracted from each cell subset was distributed evenly over all wells of several immunoSEQ 96-well plates, and each plate served as one replicate. For sorted subsets, each replicate PCR was loaded with approximately 190 ng genomic DNA, equivalent to 30,000 or so T cell genomes. The purified libraries were quantified using a Qubit 3.0 fluorometer, sized with a Bioanalyzer 2100, and then quantified again using the KAPA Library Quantification kit. Every immunoSEQ 96-well plate was sequenced on a dedicated single-read 150-cycle Illumina NextSeq 550 flow cell. For the original study's pipeline: Because the immunoSEQ output included only junctional sequences and no quality scores, the filtering could not be the same as the filtering used for full-length reads. To assign V/J genes and CDR3, sequences were annotated using PyIR, a Python wrapper for IgBLAST v1.9, with IMGT germline references. Reads were removed for weak V/J assignments (E-value above 1e-6), missing CDR3, stop codons, out-of-frame junctions, or ambiguous translated residues. A V3J clonotype was defined by an identical inferred V gene, J gene, and CDR3 amino acid sequence. Percentage overlap between repertoires was calculated by dividing the number of shared unique clonotypes by the size of the smaller repertoire. Three approaches were used to assess repertoire richness: RTK rarefaction, the Chao1 estimator, and Recon v2.1 estimates of unobserved clonotypes. OLGA was used to compute generation probabilities for all TCRbeta clonotypes that the gDNA method yielded from several donors. The source is immuneACCESS, and TCRdb retained only in-frame sequences with V and J called. Part of the clones is not carried over; for the studies checked, unresolved V genes explain less than half of this, and the remainder is unexplained. V, J and clone size are taken as reported in that table, and D and trimming were inferred from the DNA itself. Counted in this sample were about 2.4 million clones; over 85% of them appeared once. Together, the top ten hold 0.14% of the sample.

A word on this clone: What this receptor recognizes is not known. No quality values exist for individual bases; no much larger clone is one base distant.

Source material: naive CD4+ T cells sorted from blood. What this sample's cell subset or site label stands for: CD45RA+ positively selected. The TCR sequence derives from a man between 18 and 35 years old in good health. Recombination linked TRBV10-3 to TRBJ1-5; tentative D gene TRBD1, with 6 bases matching. The CDR3 has the sequence CAISAGGQDNQPQHF. The sequenced DNA is TGTGCCATCAGTGCGGGGGGGCAGGACAATCAGCCCCAGCATTTT.